The source of this TCR beta chain is a study of cytomegalovirus exposure and HLA in healthy donors. Study information: The 120 or so validation repertoires were produced on the same platform as the approximately 670 repertoires of the first cohort. This was reported in a later analysis. Whole-study results and caveats: While the bulk of TCR sequences proved rare, some public TCRs turned up in many donors. The study listed approximately 160 cytomegalovirus-associated TCR beta chains.

Sequencing was performed with immunoSEQ multiplex PCR; in TCRdb, only in-frame clones are kept and a portion is missing. The data show roughly 330,000 clones, approximately 90% seen once. About this clone itself: Its antigen is still unknown.

This receptor was obtained from a woman aged 25 to 39 in good health and CMV-seropositive. Material: PBMCs.

The chain's CDR3 is CASSHRDSAQETQYF. CDR3 in DNA: TGTGCCAGCTCTCACAGGGATAGTGCCCAAGAGACCCAGTACTTC. This chain joins TRBV18 and TRBJ2-5, with D perhaps matching TRBD1 (6 bases). Germline CDR1 KGHSH, CDR2 LQKENI. The CDR3 is made up of 15 amino acids. The V end was cut by 6 bases, the J end by 1 base, with 15 bases between.